The present T cell receptor (beta chain) was sequenced within a study of a mutant IDH1 vaccine in newly diagnosed glioma (dated by TCRdb to 2020 to 2023). For the wider study: Vaccination began 4-6 weeks after radiotherapy alone, or alongside temozolomide cycles in the chemotherapy-containing groups. Of the roughly 30 treated patients, about 62% were male and approximately 40% were female, and a mean age of approximately 40 years was recorded. Six visits were used for peripheral blood collection: V03 (baseline), V05, V07, V10, V12 and V13. Visit V12 was the week-35 safety follow-up and visit V13 was the week-47 end of study. Longitudinal TCRB deep sequencing was performed for 20 to 30 treated patients wherever samples were available for exploratory analyses. Before enrollment, most patients had been given radiochemotherapy with temozolomide as standard therapy, while the rest had received either radiotherapy alone or temozolomide alone. Study-wide conclusions, independent of this receptor: It was noted by the authors that analyses of patient blood samples could not be reproduced owing to sample limitations. Availability determined which PBMC samples were chosen for TCRB deep sequencing. Immune responses induced by the vaccine were seen in about 93% of patients across multiple MHC alleles. Changes in the top peripheral T cell clonotypes picked up by TCRB sequencing did not appear to be linked to pseudoprogression.

Library prep was done by the immunoSEQ multiplex PCR assay. Rearranged TCR beta chain sequences were amplified with the hsTCRB Kit following the manufacturer's protocol. TCRB libraries were sequenced on an Illumina MiSeq. From the authors' description of their analysis: The proprietary platform of the kit vendor was used for demultiplexing, trimming and gene mapping. What TCRdb holds here is the immuneACCESS table cut down to in-frame rearrangements. Part of the clones is not present; checked against another copy, under half of the missing clones reflect an unresolved V gene, and the others are unexplained. The DNA was the basis for D and trimming; V, J and clone size are from that table. The sample table lists more than 30,000 clones, roughly four fifths of them with a count of one. The top ten constitute around 31% of the sample. As regards this clone: The antigen this receptor binds is unknown. No quality values exist for individual bases; no much larger clone is one base distant.

This specimen's time point label, interpreted: week 47, end of study. Every vaccine dose consisted of 300 ug of a 20-mer mutant IDH1 peptide in Montanide, administered subcutaneously together with topical imiquimod. Across visits V03 through V10, patients got a total of eight vaccinations, given in weeks 1, 3, 5, 7, 11, 15, 19 and 23. The donors had newly diagnosed IDH1-mutant astrocytomas of WHO grade 3 or 4 that showed loss of nuclear ATRX. The samples were drawn from NOA16, a multicentre, single-arm, open-label phase I trial in Germany that tested a mutant IDH1 peptide vaccine in humans for the first time. Genomic DNA for TCRB sequencing was isolated from EDTA blood with the DNeasy Blood and Tissue Kit. The germline V end is reduced by 4 bases and the J end by 6 bases; junction bases left unmatched: 12. Taken from the germline V gene (reference sequence), the CDR1 and CDR2 loops are LNHDA and SQIVND. The CDR3, cysteine through phenylalanine, is 15 amino acids long. CDR3 DNA is the only sequence kept; it has 45 bases, read in frame from the first base.

The sequence is built from TRBV19 and TRBJ2-7, and 7 junctional nucleotides match TRBD2. The source of this sequence is a man aged 30 to 39 with glioma. Sample: PBMCs, taken from a glioma patient whose treatment included an IDH1 peptide vaccine. The nucleotide sequence is given as TGTGCCAGTAGTAGGCGGGGGAGTGACGCGGGCGAGCAGTACTTC. Its coded protein is CASSRRGSDAGEQYF.